This TCR beta chain was sequenced in a study of CD8+CD57+ T cells in acquired aplastic anemia. At the level of the study: Sorted CD4+ and CD8+ cells gave an average of approximately 3.1 ug of DNA. The average read count for CD4+ cells in healthy donors was about 10 million.

In regard to this clonotype: Its antigen is not identified.

Findings of the study overall: Controls and patients did not differ significantly in CD8+ Simpson's diversity. Patients had approximately 29 CD8+ CDR3 sequences in common with controls (the shared set).

Genomic DNA was employed as the template in profiling TCR beta VDJ and CDR3. Via MiXCR, TCRdb re-called the reads, giving one row per CDR3 protein. The table includes about 190,000 distinct CDR3 sequences, around 50% detected once. Germline V gene lookup returns CDR1 SEHNR and CDR2 FQNEAQ (reference sequence). V was shortened by 4 bases and J by 9 bases, with 18 bases between the two germline ends. The CDR3 extends over 14 amino acids. The chain couples TRBV7-9 to TRBJ1-1, with D perhaps TRBD1 (6 bases). The sequencing input was sorted CD4+, CD8+, or CD8+CD57+ T cells (not recorded which) from PBMCs. This receptor was identified in a human donor in good health, serving as a control. The DNA for the CDR3 is TGTGCCAGCAGCTCGTATACAGGGAAGGGGAAAGCTTTCTTT. Protein sequence: CASSSYTGKGKAFF.